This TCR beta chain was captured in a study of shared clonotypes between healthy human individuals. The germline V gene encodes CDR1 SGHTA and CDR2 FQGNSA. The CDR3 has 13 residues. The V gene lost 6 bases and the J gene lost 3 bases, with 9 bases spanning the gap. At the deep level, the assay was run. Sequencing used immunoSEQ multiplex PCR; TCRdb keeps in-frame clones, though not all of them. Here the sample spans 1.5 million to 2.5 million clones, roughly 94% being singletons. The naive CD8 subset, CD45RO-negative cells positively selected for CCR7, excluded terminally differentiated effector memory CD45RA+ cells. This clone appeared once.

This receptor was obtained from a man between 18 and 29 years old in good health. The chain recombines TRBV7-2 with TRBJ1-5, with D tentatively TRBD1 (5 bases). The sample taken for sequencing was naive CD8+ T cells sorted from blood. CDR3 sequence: CASRGHSNQPQHF. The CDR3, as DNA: TGTGCCAGCAGGGGGCACTCCAATCAGCCCCAGCATTTT.